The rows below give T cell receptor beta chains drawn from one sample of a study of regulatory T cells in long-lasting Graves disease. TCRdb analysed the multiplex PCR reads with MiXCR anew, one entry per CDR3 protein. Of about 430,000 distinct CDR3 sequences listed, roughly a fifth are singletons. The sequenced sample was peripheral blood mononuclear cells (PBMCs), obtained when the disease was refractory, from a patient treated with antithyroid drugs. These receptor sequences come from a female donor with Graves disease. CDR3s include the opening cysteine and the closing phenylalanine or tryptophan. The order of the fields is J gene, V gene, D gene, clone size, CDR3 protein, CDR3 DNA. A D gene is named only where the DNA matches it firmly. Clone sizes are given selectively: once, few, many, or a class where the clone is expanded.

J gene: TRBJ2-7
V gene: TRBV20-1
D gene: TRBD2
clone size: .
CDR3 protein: CSARDLREGLSYEQYF
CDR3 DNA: TGCAGTGCTAGAGATTTGCGGGAGGGCCTATCCTACGAGCAGTACTTC

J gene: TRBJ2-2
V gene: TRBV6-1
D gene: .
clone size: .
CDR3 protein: CASSHPRGATRSNTGELFF
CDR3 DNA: TGTGCCAGCAGCCATCCTCGAGGGGCCACAAGGTCGAACACCGGGGAGCTGTTTTTT

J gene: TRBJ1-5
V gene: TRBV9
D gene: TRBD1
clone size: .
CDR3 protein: CASSEGQGNQPRHF
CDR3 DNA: TGTGCCAGCAGCGAGGGACAGGGGAATCAGCCCCGGCATTTT

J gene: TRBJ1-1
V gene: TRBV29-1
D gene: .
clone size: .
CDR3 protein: CSVQASAEPAFF
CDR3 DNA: TGCAGCGTTCAAGCGTCCGCGGAACCTGCTTTCTTT

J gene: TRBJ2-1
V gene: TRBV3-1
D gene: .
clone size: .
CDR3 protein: CASSQADQFHNEQFF
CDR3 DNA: TGTGCCAGCAGCCAAGCAGACCAATTCCACAATGAGCAGTTCTTC

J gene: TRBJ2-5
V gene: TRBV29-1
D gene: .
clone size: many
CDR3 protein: CSAETGLETQYF
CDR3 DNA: TGCAGCGCTGAAACAGGGCTAGAGACCCAGTACTTC

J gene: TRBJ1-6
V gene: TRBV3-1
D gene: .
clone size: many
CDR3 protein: CASSQERGSPLHF
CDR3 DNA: TGTGCCAGCAGCCAAGAGCGAGGTTCACCCCTCCACTTT

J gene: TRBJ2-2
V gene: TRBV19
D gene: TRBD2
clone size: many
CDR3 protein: CASSAPGLADTGELFF
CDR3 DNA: TGTGCCAGTAGTGCCCCGGGACTAGCCGACACCGGGGAGCTGTTTTTT

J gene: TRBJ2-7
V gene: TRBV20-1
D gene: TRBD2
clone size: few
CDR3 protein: CSALPGLAGEGQYF
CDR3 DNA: TGCAGTGCTTTACCGGGACTAGCGGGAGAAGGGCAGTACTTC

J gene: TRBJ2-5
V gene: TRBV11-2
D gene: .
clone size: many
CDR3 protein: CANSYLTGAGETQYF
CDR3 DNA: TGTGCCAACAGCTACCTTACAGGGGCGGGGGAGACCCAGTACTTC

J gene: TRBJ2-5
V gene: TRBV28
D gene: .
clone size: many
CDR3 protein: CASSSYREETQYF
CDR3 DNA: TGTGCCAGCAGTTCTTACAGGGAAGAGACCCAGTACTTC

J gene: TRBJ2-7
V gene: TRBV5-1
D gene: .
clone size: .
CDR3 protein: CASSSDRRYEQYF
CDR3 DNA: TGCGCCAGCAGCTCAGACAGGCGGTACGAGCAGTACTTC

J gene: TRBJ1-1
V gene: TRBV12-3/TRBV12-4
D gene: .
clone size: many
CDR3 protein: CASISERNTEAFF
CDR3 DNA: TGTGCCAGCATATCTGAAAGGAACACTGAAGCTTTCTTT

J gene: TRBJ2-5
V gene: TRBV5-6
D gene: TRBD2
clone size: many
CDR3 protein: CASSIGLASQETQYF
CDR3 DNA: TGTGCCAGCAGCATAGGACTAGCGTCCCAAGAGACCCAGTACTTC

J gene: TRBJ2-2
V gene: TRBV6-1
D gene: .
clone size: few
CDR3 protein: CASSEARSWGRTILITGELFF
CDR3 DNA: TGTGCCAGCAGTGAAGCGAGATCTTGGGGGAGAACGATTCTGATCACCGGGGAGCTGTTTTTT

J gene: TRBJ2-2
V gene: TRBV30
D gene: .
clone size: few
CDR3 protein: CAWRGTNTGELFF
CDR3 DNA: TGTGCCTGGAGAGGAACGAACACCGGGGAGCTGTTTTTT

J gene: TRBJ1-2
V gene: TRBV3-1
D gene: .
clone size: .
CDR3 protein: CASEGLVGYTF
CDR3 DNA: TGTGCCAGCGAGGGGTTGGTTGGCTACACCTTC

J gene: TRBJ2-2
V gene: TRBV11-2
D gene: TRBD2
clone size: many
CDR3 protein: CASRGTSGRVGELFF
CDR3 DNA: TGTGCCAGCAGGGGGACTAGCGGGAGAGTCGGGGAGCTGTTTTTT

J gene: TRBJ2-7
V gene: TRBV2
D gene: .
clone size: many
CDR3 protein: CASSEPTVHEQYF
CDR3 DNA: TGTGCCAGCAGTGAACCAACAGTTCACGAGCAGTACTTC

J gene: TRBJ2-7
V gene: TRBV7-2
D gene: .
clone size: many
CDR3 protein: CASSPRSNGGYEQYF
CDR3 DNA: TGTGCCAGCAGCCCCAGGTCGAACGGTGGCTACGAGCAGTACTTC

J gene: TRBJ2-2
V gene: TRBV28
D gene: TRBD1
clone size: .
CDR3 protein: CASSSPDRGSLEELFF
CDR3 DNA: TGTGCCAGCAGTTCCCCCGACAGGGGCTCACTCGAGGAGCTGTTTTTT

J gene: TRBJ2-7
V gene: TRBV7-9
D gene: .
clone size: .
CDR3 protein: CASSLGYGIGEQYF
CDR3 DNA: TGTGCCAGCAGCTTGGGCTACGGAATTGGCGAGCAGTACTTC

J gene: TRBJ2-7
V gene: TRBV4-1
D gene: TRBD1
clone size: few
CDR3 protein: CASSQGGQGSYEQYF
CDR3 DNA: TGCGCCAGCAGCCAAGGGGGACAGGGTTCCTACGAGCAGTACTTC

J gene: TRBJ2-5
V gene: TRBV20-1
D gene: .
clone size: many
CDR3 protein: CSARTTGPLETQYF
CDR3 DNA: TGCAGTGCTAGAACTACAGGGCCCTTAGAGACCCAGTACTTC

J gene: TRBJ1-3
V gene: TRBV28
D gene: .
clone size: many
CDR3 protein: CASSPQAGLRNTIYF
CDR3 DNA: TGTGCCAGCAGCCCCCAGGCTGGTCTTAGAAACACCATATATTTT

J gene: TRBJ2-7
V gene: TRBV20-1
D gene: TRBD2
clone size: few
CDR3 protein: CSAKRDISGRAYEQYF
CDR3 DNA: TGCAGTGCTAAAAGGGACATAAGCGGGAGGGCCTACGAGCAGTACTTC

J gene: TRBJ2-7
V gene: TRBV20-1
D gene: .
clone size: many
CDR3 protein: CSALGRLKGDEQYF
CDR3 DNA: TGCAGTGCTCTCGGGCGTTTAAAAGGCGACGAGCAGTACTTC

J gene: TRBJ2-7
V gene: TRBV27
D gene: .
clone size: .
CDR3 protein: CASSLSFSLGGEQYF
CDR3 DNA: TGTGCCAGCAGTTTATCGTTTTCATTAGGGGGCGAGCAGTACTTC

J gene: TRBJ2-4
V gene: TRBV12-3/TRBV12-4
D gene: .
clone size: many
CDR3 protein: CASSRDIGNQIAKNIQYF
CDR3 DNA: TGTGCCAGCAGTCGGGACATCGGGAACCAGATAGCCAAAAACATTCAGTACTTC

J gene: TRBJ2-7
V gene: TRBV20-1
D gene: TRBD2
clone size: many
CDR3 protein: CSAKREANYEQYF
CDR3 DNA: TGCAGTGCCAAACGGGAGGCAAACTACGAGCAGTACTTC

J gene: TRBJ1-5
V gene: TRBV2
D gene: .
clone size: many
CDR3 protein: CASSNGDYQPQHF
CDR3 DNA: TGTGCCAGCTCTAACGGGGATTACCAGCCCCAGCATTTT

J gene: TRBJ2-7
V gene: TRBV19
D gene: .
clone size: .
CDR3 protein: CASKIGGNGNEQYF
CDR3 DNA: TGTGCCAGTAAAATAGGAGGGAATGGGAACGAGCAGTACTTC

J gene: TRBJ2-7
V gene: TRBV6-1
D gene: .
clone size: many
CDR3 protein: CASSPSGVYEQYF
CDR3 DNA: TGTGCCAGCAGCCCCTCGGGGGTCTACGAGCAGTACTTC

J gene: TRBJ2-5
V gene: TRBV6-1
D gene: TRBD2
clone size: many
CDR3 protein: CASSRGSSGRPIQETQYF
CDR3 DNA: TGTGCCAGCAGTCGGGGCTCTAGCGGGAGGCCCATCCAAGAGACCCAGTACTTC

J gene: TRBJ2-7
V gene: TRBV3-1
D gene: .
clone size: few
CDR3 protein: CASSQEVAGTYEQYF
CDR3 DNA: TGTGCCAGCAGCCAAGAAGTCGCGGGGACCTACGAGCAGTACTTC

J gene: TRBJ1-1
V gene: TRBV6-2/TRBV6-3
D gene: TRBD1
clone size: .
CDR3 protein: CASSTRQGAEAFF
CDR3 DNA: TGTGCCAGCAGTACTCGACAGGGGGCCGAAGCTTTCTTT

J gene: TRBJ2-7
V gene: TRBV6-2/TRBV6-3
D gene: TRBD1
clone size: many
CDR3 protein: CASSGQGAAGEQYF
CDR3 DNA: TGTGCCAGCAGTGGACAGGGGGCAGCGGGCGAGCAGTACTTC

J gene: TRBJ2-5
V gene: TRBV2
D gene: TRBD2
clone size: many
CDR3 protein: CASPSGRGQETQYF
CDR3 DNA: TGTGCCAGCCCTAGCGGGAGGGGTCAAGAGACCCAGTACTTC

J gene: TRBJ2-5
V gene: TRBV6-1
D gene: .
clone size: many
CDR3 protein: CASTPGAPYQETQYF
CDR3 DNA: TGTGCCAGCACCCCAGGGGCACCGTACCAAGAGACCCAGTACTTC

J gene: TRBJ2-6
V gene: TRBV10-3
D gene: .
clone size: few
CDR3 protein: CAISGAAGANVLTF
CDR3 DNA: TGTGCCATCAGTGGGGCAGCTGGGGCCAACGTCCTGACTTTC

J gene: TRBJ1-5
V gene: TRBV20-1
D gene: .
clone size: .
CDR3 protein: CSAEGSNQPQHF
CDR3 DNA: TGCAGTGCAGAGGGTAGCAATCAGCCCCAGCATTTT

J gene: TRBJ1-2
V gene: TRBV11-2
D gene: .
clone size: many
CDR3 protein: CASSSENYGYTF
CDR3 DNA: TGTGCCAGCAGCTCGGAGAACTATGGCTACACCTTC

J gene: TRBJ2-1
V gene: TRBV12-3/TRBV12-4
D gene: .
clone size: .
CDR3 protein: CASSPPGVINEQFF
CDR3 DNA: TGTGCCAGCAGTCCCCCCGGGGTAATCAATGAGCAGTTCTTC

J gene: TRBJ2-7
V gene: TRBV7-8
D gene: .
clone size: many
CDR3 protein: CASSQGQNYEQYF
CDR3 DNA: TGTGCCAGCAGCCAGGGTCAGAACTACGAGCAGTACTTC

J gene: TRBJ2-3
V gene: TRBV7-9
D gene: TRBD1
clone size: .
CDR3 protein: CASSLNRGRSDTQYF
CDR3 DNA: TGTGCCAGCAGCTTAAACAGGGGGAGATCGGATACGCAGTATTTT

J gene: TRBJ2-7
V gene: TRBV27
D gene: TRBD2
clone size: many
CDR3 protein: CASSPGLAFEQYF
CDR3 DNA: TGTGCCAGCAGTCCTGGACTAGCCTTCGAGCAGTACTTC

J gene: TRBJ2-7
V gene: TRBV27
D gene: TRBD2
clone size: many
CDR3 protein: CASSPLLAAPYEQYF
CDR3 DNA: TGTGCCAGCAGTCCCCTACTAGCGGCTCCCTACGAGCAGTACTTC

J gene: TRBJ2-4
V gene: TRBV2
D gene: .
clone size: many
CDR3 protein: CASSMSQGGIQYF
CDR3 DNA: TGTGCCAGCAGTATGTCACAGGGCGGCATTCAGTACTTC

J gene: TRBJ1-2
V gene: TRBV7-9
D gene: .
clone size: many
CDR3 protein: CASSLVRLTPQRYGYTF
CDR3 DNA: TGTGCCAGCAGCTTAGTCCGGTTGACACCGCAGCGCTATGGCTACACCTTC

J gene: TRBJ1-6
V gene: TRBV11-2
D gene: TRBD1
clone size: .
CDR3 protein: CASSLRQGQGNSPLHF
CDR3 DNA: TGTGCCAGCAGCTTAAGACAGGGACAAGGGAATTCACCCCTCCACTTT

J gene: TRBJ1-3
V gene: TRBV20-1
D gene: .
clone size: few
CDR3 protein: CSARSLEGSSGNTIYF
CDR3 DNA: TGCAGTGCTAGGTCCCTCGAGGGCTCCTCTGGAAACACCATATATTTT

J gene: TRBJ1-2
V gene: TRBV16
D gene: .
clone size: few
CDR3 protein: CASSQSGGGPYGYTF
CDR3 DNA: TGTGCCAGCAGCCAATCAGGAGGCGGACCCTATGGCTACACCTTC

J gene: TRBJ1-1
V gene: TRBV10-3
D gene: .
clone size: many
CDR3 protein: CAIRGAVNTEAFF
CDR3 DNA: TGTGCCATCAGGGGGGCCGTGAACACTGAAGCTTTCTTT

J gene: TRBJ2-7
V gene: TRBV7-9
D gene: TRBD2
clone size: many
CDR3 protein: CATSKASGSSEQYF
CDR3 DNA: TGTGCCACCTCTAAGGCTAGCGGGAGTAGCGAGCAGTACTTC